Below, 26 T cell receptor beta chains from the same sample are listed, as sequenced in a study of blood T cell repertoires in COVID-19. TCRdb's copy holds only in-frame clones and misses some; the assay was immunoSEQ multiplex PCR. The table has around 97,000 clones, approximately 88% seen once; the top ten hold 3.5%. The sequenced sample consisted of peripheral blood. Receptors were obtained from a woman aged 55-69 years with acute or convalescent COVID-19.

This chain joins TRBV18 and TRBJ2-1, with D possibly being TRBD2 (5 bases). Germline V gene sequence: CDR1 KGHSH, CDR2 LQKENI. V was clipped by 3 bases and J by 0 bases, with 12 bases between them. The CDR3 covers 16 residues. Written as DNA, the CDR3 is TGTGCCAGCTCACCCTGGACTGGAAACTCCTACAATGAGCAGTTCTTC. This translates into CASSPWTGNSYNEQFF. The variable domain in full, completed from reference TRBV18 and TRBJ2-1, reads NAGVMQNPRHLVRRRGQEARLRCSPMKGHSHVYWYRQLPEEGLKFMVYLQKENIIDESGMPKERFSAEFPKEGPSILRIQQVVRGDSAAYFCASSPWTGNSYNEQFFGPGTRLTVL.

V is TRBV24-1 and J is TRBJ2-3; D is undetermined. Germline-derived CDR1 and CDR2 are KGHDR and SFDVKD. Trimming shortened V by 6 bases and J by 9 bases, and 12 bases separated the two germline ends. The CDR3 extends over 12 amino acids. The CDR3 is CATSQVHGTQYF. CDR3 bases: TGTGCCACCAGTCAGGTACACGGCACGCAGTATTTT.

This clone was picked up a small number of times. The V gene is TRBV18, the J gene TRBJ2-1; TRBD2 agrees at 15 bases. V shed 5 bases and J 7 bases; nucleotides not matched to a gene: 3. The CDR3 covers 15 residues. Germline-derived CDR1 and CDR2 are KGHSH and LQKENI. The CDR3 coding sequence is TGTGCCAGCTCAGGACTAGCGGGAGGGCGGAATGAGCAGTTCTTC. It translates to CASSGLAGGRNEQFF.

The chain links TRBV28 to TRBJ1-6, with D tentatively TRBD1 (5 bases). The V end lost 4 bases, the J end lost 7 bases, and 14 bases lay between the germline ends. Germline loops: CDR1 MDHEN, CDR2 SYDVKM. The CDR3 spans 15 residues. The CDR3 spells CASSSGGGANSPLHF. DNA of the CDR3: TGTGCCAGCAGTTCCGGAGGAGGGGCGAATTCACCCCTCCACTTT.

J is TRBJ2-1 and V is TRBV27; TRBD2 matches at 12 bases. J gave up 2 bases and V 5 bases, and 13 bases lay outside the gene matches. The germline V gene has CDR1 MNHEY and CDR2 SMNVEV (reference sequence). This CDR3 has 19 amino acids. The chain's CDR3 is CASSKGLAGSTSPYNEQFF. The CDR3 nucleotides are TGTGCCAGCAGTAAAGGACTAGCGGGATCGACCTCCCCCTACAATGAGCAGTTCTTC.

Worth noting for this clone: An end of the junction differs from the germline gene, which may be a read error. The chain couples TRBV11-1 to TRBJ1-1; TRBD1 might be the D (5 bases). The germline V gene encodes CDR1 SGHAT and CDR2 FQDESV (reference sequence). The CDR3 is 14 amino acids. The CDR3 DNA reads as TGTGCCAGCAGCTCCAGGGTTGGGGCCACTGAAGCTTTCTTC. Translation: CASSSRVGATEAFF.

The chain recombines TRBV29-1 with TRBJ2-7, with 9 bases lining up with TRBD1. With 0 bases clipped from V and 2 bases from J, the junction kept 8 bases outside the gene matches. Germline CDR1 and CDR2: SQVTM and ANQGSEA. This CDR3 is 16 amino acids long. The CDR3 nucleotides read TGCAGCGTTGAAGAACCCCCCGGACAGGGGCCCTACGAGCAGTACTTC. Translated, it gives CSVEEPPGQGPYEQYF.

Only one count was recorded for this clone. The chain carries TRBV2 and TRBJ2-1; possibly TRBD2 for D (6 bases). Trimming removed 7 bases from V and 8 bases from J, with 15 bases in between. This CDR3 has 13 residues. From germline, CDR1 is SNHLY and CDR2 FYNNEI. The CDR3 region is CASKRPGEDEQFF. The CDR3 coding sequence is TGTGCCAGCAAACGGCCTGGGGAGGATGAGCAGTTCTTC.

Here the CDR3 DNA reads TGTGCCAGTAGCACGCTTCCGGGACAAAATTCCTACGAGCAGTACTTC. It codes for CASSTLPGQNSYEQYF. The chain links TRBV19 to TRBJ2-7; TRBD1 is a possible D gene (6 bases). CDR3 length: 16 amino acids. Germline V CDR1 and CDR2: LNHDA, SQIVND (reference sequence). Trimming left V 6 bases short and J 1 base short, with 19 bases between.

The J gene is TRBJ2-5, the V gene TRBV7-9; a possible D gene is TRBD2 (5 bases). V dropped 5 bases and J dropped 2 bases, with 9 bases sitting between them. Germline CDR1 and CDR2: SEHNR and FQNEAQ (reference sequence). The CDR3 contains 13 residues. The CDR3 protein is CASSPLAQETQYF. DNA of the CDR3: TGTGCCAGCAGCCCTCTAGCTCAAGAGACCCAGTACTTC.

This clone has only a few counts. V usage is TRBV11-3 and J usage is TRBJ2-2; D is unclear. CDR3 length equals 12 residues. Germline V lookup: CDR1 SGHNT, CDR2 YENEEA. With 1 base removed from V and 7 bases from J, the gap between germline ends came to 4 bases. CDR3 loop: CASSLGNGELFF. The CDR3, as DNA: TGTGCCAGCAGCTTAGGTAACGGGGAGCTGTTTTTT.

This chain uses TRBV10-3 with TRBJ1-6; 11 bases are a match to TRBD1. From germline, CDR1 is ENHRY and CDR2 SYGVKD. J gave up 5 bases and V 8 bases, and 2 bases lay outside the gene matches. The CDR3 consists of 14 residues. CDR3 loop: CAIGDRGNNSPLHF. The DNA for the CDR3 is TGTGCCATCGGGGACAGGGGGAATAATTCACCCCTCCACTTT.

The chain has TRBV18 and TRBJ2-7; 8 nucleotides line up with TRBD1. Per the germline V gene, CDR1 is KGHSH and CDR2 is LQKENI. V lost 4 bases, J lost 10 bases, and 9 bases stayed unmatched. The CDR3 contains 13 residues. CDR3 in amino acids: CASSRETGEKQYV. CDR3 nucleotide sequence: TGTGCCAGCTCACGGGAGACAGGGGAGAAACAGTACGTC.

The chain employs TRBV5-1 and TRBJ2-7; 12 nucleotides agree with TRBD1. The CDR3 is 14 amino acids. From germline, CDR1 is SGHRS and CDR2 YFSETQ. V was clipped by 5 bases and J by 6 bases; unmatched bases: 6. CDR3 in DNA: TGCGCCAGCAGTTGGGGACAGGGGGCAAGCGAGCAGTACTTC. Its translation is CASSWGQGASEQYF.

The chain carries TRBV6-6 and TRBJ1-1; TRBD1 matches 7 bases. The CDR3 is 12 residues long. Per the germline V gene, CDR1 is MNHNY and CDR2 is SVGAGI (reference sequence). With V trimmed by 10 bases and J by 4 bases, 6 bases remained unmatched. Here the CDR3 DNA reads TGTGCCACCAACCAGGGGGGCACTGAAGCTTTCTTT. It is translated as CATNQGGTEAFF.

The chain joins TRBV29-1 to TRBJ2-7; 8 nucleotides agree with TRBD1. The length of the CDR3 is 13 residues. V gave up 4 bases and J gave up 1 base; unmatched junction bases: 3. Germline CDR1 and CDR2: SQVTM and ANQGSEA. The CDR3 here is CSVAQGESYEQYF. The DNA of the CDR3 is TGCAGCGTTGCACAGGGGGAATCCTACGAGCAGTACTTC.

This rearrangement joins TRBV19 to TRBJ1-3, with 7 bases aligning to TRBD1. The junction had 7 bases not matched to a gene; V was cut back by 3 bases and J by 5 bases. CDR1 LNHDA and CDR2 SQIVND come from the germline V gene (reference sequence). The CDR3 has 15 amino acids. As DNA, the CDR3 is TGTGCCAGTAGTATGGGGGACAGATTGCGAAACACCATATATTTT. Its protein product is CASSMGDRLRNTIYF.

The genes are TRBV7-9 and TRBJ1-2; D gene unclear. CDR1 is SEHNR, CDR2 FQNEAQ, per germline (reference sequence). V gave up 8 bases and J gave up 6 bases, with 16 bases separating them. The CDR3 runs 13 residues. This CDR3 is CASAGGSTHGYTF. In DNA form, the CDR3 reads TGTGCCAGCGCCGGAGGGTCGACTCATGGCTACACCTTC.

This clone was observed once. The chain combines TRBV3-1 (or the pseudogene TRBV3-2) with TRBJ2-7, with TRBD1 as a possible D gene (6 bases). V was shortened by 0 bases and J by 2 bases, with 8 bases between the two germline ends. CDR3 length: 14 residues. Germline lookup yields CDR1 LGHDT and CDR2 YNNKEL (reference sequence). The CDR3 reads CASSQETGTYEQYF. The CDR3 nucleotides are TGTGCCAGCAGCCAAGAAACAGGGACCTACGAGCAGTACTTC.

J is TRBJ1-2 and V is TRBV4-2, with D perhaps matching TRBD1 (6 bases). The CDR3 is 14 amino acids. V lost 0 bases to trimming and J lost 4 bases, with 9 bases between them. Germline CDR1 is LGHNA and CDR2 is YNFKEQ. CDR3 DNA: TGTGCCAGCAGCCAAGAGGACAGAGTCTATGGCTACACCTTC. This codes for CASSQEDRVYGYTF.

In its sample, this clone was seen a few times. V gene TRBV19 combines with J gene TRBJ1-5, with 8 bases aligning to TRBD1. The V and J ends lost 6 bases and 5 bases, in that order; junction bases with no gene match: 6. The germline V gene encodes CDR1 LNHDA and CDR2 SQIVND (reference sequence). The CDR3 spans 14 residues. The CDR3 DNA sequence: TGTGCCAGTAGCGGACAGGGTGACGATCAGCCCCAGCATTTT. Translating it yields CASSGQGDDQPQHF.

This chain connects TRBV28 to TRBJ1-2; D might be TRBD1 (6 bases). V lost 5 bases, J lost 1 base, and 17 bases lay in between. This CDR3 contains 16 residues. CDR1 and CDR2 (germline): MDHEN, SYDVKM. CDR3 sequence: CASSPWGQALNYGYTF. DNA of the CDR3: TGTGCCAGCAGTCCCTGGGGACAAGCCCTTAACTATGGCTACACCTTC.

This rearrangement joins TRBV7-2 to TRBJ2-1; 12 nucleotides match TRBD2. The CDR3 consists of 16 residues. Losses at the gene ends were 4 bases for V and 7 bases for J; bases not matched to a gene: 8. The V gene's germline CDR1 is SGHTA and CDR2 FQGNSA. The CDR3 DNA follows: TGTGCCAGCAGCTCTCCTAGCGGGAGGGCCGGTAATGAGCAGTTCTTC. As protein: CASSSPSGRAGNEQFF.

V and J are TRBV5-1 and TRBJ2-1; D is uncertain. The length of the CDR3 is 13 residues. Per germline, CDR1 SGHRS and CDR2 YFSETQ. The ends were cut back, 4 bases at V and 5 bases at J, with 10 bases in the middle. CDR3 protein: CASSVSSDNEQFF. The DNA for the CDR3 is TGCGCCAGCAGCGTATCGTCCGACAATGAGCAGTTCTTC. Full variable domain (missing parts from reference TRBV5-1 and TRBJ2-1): KAGVTQTPRYLIKTRGQQVTLSCSPISGHRSVSWYQQTPGQGLQFLFEYFSETQRNKGNFPGRFSGRQFSNSRSEMNVSTLELGDSALYLCASSVSSDNEQFFGPGTRLTVL.

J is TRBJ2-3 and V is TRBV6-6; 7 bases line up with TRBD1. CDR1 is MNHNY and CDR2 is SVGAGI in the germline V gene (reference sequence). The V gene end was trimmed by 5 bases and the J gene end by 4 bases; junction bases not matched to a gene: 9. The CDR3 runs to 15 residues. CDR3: CASSDLRDSSDTQYF. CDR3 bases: TGTGCCAGCAGTGATCTTCGGGACAGTTCAGATACGCAGTATTTT.

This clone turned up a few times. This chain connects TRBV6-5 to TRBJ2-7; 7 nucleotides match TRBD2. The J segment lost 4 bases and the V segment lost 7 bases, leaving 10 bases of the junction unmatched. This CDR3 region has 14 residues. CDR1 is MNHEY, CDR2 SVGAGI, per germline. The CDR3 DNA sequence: TGTGCCAGCAACTTGGCGGGAGAATGGTACGAGCAGTACTTC. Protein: CASNLAGEWYEQYF.